The 30 T cell receptor beta chains listed next were all sequenced from one sample in a study of T cells expressing NK-cell markers. TCRdb re-called the 5' RACE reads and catalogs CDR3 proteins one per entry, DNA excluded. This table lists roughly 350,000 distinct CDR3 sequences. Sequencing was carried out using blood T cells: a sorted CD56 or NKG2C T cell subset, CD4+ or CD8+ T cells, or bulk PBMC T cells (not recorded which). These receptors were obtained from a man aged 18-70 years in good health.

The gene calls are TRBV7-9 and TRBJ2-7; TCRdb reports TRBD1, a call that lacks DNA to check it against. The length of the CDR3 is 15 residues. Looked up from germline, CDR1 is SEHNR and CDR2 is FQNEAQ (reference sequence). CDR3 region: CASSTTDRGAYEQYF.

The rearrangement joins TRBV30 to TRBJ2-7; the TCRdb call, TRBD1, lacks DNA for checking. The CDR3 consists of 14 residues. Germline CDR1 and CDR2: GTSNPN and SVGIG (reference sequence). CDR3 region: CAWSSGLPADEQYF.

The chain carries TRBV28 and TRBJ2-7; the D gene TCRdb calls, TRBD1, cannot be checked with no DNA. Germline V lookup: CDR1 MDHEN, CDR2 SYDVKM. The CDR3 runs to 15 residues. CDR3 in amino acids: CASSYSDRPAYEQYF.

The chain carries TRBV20-1 and TRBJ1-6; TCRdb gives TRBD1 as the D gene, but with no DNA this cannot be confirmed. The CDR3 is made up of 15 amino acids. The germline V gene has CDR1 DFQATT and CDR2 SNEGSKA (reference sequence). The CDR3 sequence: CSAKSQGAANSPLHF.

The chain couples TRBV5-1 to TRBJ2-5. CDR1 and CDR2 from the germline V gene are SGHRS and YFSETQ. The CDR3 has 15 residues. This chain's CDR3 is CASSLSSRRQETQYF. The full variable domain, in which reference TRBV5-1 and TRBJ2-5 provide the parts outside the CDR3, is KAGVTQTPRYLIKTRGQQVTLSCSPISGHRSVSWYQQTPGQGLQFLFEYFSETQRNKGNFPGRFSGRQFSNSRSEMNVSTLELGDSALYLCASSLSSRRQETQYFGPGTRLLVL.

This rearrangement joins TRBV18 to TRBJ2-1; TCRdb reports TRBD2, a call that lacks DNA to check it against. Germline CDR1 KGHSH, CDR2 LQKENI. CDR3 size: 19 residues. CDR3 region: CASSPILAGGQSSYNEQFF. Together with reference TRBV18 and TRBJ2-1, the CDR3 gives the full variable domain: NAGVMQNPRHLVRRRGQEARLRCSPMKGHSHVYWYRQLPEEGLKFMVYLQKENIIDESGMPKERFSAEFPKEGPSILRIQQVVRGDSAAYFCASSPILAGGQSSYNEQFFGPGTRLTVL.

The chain couples TRBV4-2 to TRBJ1-3; there is no DNA to check the TCRdb D call of TRBD1. Germline CDR1 LGHNA, CDR2 YNFKEQ. The CDR3 is 15 amino acids. The CDR3 loop is CASSRDRESGNTIYF.

The chain uses TRBV7-6 and TRBJ2-3. Germline V gives CDR1 SGHVS, CDR2 FNYEAQ. The CDR3 is 16 residues long. The CDR3 region is CASSSNAELNTDTQYF.

The V gene is TRBV6-5, the J gene TRBJ1-2. CDR3 size: 15 residues. CDR1 and CDR2 (germline): MNHEY, SVGAGI. CDR3 residues: CASSSTPGPGYGYTF.

The chain is built from TRBV5-1 and TRBJ2-1; without DNA, the TCRdb call of TRBD1 cannot be checked. This CDR3 contains 17 residues. In germline, CDR1 is SGHRS, CDR2 YFSETQ. The CDR3 spells CASSLKGRGQGRNEQFF. The complete variable domain, with remaining parts taken from reference TRBV5-1 and TRBJ2-1, reads KAGVTQTPRYLIKTRGQQVTLSCSPISGHRSVSWYQQTPGQGLQFLFEYFSETQRNKGNFPGRFSGRQFSNSRSEMNVSTLELGDSALYLCASSLKGRGQGRNEQFFGPGTRLTVL.

The V call is TRBV11-3, the J call TRBJ2-1; TCRdb's assignment of TRBD1 cannot be checked, as there is no DNA. Germline V lookup: CDR1 SGHNT, CDR2 YENEEA. The CDR3 consists of 14 residues. CDR3 region: CASSLRQGAGEQFF.

The V and J genes are TRBV4-1 and TRBJ2-7; TCRdb's assignment of TRBD2 cannot be checked, as there is no DNA. This CDR3 spans 15 amino acids. Germline V lookup: CDR1 MGHRA, CDR2 YSYEKL. The CDR3 is CASSTRSGGAWEQYF.

J is TRBJ2-1 and V is TRBV5-1; TCRdb outputs TRBD2, but without DNA this stays unchecked. The CDR3 consists of 17 residues. In germline, CDR1 is SGHRS, CDR2 YFSETQ. The CDR3 here is CASSLELVVGVADEQFF.

The chain employs TRBV5-1 and TRBJ2-6; TCRdb reports TRBD1, a call that lacks DNA to check it against. The CDR3 runs to 16 residues. In germline, CDR1 is SGHRS, CDR2 YFSETQ. CDR3 in amino acids: CASTGQLSSGANVLTF. The whole variable domain, remainder taken from reference TRBV5-1 and TRBJ2-6, is KAGVTQTPRYLIKTRGQQVTLSCSPISGHRSVSWYQQTPGQGLQFLFEYFSETQRNKGNFPGRFSGRQFSNSRSEMNVSTLELGDSALYLCASTGQLSSGANVLTFGAGSRLTVL.

The genes are TRBV2 and TRBJ1-1. Looked up from germline, CDR1 is SNHLY and CDR2 is FYNNEI. The CDR3 loop spans 13 amino acids. CDR3: CASSAEGGTEAFF.

V and J are TRBV5-1 and TRBJ2-2; TCRdb gives TRBD2 as the D gene, but with no DNA this cannot be confirmed. Germline assignment: CDR1 SGHRS and CDR2 YFSETQ. The CDR3 has 17 amino acids. CDR3 sequence reads: CASSVGLAGGYTGELFF.

The chain uses TRBV20-1 and TRBJ1-5; the D call of TRBD1 rests on TCRdb alone, since no DNA is present to check it. The CDR3 sequence is 15 residues long. Germline assignment: CDR1 DFQATT and CDR2 SNEGSKA (reference sequence). The CDR3 protein is CSARVSGQRNQPQHF.

The V call is TRBV21-1, the J call TRBJ2-7; TCRdb indicates TRBD1, and absent DNA this call remains unverified. TRBV21-1 counts as a pseudogene. There are 16 residues in the CDR3. The CDR3 sequence is CASSKYYRGARNEQYF.

This sequence joins TRBV2 and TRBJ2-5; TCRdb reports TRBD1, a call that lacks DNA to check it against. Germline CDR1 is SNHLY and CDR2 is FYNNEI. The CDR3 covers 13 residues. CDR3 residues: CASSDTGQETQYF.

The chain links TRBV11-2 to TRBJ2-1; TCRdb's assignment of TRBD1 cannot be checked, as there is no DNA. The CDR3 extends over 16 amino acids. Germline-derived CDR1 and CDR2 are SGHAT and FQNNGV. CDR3 in amino acids: CASSWSGRGGTNEQFF.

This chain links TRBV7-2 with TRBJ2-7; TCRdb's assignment of TRBD1 cannot be checked, as there is no DNA. There are 11 residues in the CDR3. From germline, CDR1 is SGHTA and CDR2 FQGNSA. The chain's CDR3 is CASSTREEQYF.

V usage is TRBV3-1 and J usage is TRBJ2-1; TCRdb calls TRBD1, which cannot be checked without DNA. The CDR3 length is 18 residues. The germline V gene encodes CDR1 LGHDT and CDR2 YNNKEL (reference sequence). CDR3 in amino acids: CASSQDLGGPSSYNEQFF.

The chain joins TRBV5-6 to TRBJ2-5. Germline CDR1 and CDR2: SGHDT and YYEEEE. The CDR3 loop spans 15 amino acids. The CDR3 region is CASSLRSMGKETQYF.

This rearrangement joins TRBV4-2 to TRBJ2-6; TCRdb's D call of TRBD1 is untestable without DNA. Per germline, CDR1 LGHNA and CDR2 YNFKEQ. The CDR3 has 17 amino acids. The CDR3 sequence is CASSQTGGGSGANVLTF.

This CDR3 is CASRGQRRGYTDTQYF. The J gene is TRBJ2-3, the V gene TRBV28; no DNA is available, so the TRBD2 call from TCRdb remains unchecked. The CDR3 runs to 16 residues. Germline V gene sequence: CDR1 MDHEN, CDR2 SYDVKM.

The chain employs TRBV20-1 and TRBJ2-1; TCRdb's D call of TRBD2 is untestable without DNA. The CDR3 is 15 residues long. CDR1 and CDR2 from the germline V gene are DFQATT and SNEGSKA (reference sequence). The CDR3: CSAVNQARTDNEQFF.

The chain combines TRBV25-1 with TRBJ2-3; TCRdb's D gene call, TRBD2, goes unchecked for lack of DNA. This CDR3 is built from 17 residues. Germline V gives CDR1 MGHDK, CDR2 SYGVNS. The CDR3 reads CASSALGGGLFTDTQYF.

This chain joins TRBV12-3 or TRBV12-4 and TRBJ1-6; TCRdb names TRBD1, which stays unverified in the absence of DNA. The CDR3 is 15 amino acids. The CDR3 here is CASKSGGSANSPLHF.

The rearrangement uses TRBV6-1 and TRBJ1-6. This CDR3 contains 14 residues. CDR1 and CDR2 from the germline V gene are MNHNS and SASEGT. The CDR3 here is CASSRDTGNSPLHF.

This sequence joins TRBV20-1 and TRBJ2-5; TCRdb names TRBD1, which stays unverified in the absence of DNA. Germline assignment: CDR1 DFQATT and CDR2 SNEGSKA (reference sequence). The CDR3 has 15 amino acids. CDR3 sequence: CSAPTQGDLKETQYF.